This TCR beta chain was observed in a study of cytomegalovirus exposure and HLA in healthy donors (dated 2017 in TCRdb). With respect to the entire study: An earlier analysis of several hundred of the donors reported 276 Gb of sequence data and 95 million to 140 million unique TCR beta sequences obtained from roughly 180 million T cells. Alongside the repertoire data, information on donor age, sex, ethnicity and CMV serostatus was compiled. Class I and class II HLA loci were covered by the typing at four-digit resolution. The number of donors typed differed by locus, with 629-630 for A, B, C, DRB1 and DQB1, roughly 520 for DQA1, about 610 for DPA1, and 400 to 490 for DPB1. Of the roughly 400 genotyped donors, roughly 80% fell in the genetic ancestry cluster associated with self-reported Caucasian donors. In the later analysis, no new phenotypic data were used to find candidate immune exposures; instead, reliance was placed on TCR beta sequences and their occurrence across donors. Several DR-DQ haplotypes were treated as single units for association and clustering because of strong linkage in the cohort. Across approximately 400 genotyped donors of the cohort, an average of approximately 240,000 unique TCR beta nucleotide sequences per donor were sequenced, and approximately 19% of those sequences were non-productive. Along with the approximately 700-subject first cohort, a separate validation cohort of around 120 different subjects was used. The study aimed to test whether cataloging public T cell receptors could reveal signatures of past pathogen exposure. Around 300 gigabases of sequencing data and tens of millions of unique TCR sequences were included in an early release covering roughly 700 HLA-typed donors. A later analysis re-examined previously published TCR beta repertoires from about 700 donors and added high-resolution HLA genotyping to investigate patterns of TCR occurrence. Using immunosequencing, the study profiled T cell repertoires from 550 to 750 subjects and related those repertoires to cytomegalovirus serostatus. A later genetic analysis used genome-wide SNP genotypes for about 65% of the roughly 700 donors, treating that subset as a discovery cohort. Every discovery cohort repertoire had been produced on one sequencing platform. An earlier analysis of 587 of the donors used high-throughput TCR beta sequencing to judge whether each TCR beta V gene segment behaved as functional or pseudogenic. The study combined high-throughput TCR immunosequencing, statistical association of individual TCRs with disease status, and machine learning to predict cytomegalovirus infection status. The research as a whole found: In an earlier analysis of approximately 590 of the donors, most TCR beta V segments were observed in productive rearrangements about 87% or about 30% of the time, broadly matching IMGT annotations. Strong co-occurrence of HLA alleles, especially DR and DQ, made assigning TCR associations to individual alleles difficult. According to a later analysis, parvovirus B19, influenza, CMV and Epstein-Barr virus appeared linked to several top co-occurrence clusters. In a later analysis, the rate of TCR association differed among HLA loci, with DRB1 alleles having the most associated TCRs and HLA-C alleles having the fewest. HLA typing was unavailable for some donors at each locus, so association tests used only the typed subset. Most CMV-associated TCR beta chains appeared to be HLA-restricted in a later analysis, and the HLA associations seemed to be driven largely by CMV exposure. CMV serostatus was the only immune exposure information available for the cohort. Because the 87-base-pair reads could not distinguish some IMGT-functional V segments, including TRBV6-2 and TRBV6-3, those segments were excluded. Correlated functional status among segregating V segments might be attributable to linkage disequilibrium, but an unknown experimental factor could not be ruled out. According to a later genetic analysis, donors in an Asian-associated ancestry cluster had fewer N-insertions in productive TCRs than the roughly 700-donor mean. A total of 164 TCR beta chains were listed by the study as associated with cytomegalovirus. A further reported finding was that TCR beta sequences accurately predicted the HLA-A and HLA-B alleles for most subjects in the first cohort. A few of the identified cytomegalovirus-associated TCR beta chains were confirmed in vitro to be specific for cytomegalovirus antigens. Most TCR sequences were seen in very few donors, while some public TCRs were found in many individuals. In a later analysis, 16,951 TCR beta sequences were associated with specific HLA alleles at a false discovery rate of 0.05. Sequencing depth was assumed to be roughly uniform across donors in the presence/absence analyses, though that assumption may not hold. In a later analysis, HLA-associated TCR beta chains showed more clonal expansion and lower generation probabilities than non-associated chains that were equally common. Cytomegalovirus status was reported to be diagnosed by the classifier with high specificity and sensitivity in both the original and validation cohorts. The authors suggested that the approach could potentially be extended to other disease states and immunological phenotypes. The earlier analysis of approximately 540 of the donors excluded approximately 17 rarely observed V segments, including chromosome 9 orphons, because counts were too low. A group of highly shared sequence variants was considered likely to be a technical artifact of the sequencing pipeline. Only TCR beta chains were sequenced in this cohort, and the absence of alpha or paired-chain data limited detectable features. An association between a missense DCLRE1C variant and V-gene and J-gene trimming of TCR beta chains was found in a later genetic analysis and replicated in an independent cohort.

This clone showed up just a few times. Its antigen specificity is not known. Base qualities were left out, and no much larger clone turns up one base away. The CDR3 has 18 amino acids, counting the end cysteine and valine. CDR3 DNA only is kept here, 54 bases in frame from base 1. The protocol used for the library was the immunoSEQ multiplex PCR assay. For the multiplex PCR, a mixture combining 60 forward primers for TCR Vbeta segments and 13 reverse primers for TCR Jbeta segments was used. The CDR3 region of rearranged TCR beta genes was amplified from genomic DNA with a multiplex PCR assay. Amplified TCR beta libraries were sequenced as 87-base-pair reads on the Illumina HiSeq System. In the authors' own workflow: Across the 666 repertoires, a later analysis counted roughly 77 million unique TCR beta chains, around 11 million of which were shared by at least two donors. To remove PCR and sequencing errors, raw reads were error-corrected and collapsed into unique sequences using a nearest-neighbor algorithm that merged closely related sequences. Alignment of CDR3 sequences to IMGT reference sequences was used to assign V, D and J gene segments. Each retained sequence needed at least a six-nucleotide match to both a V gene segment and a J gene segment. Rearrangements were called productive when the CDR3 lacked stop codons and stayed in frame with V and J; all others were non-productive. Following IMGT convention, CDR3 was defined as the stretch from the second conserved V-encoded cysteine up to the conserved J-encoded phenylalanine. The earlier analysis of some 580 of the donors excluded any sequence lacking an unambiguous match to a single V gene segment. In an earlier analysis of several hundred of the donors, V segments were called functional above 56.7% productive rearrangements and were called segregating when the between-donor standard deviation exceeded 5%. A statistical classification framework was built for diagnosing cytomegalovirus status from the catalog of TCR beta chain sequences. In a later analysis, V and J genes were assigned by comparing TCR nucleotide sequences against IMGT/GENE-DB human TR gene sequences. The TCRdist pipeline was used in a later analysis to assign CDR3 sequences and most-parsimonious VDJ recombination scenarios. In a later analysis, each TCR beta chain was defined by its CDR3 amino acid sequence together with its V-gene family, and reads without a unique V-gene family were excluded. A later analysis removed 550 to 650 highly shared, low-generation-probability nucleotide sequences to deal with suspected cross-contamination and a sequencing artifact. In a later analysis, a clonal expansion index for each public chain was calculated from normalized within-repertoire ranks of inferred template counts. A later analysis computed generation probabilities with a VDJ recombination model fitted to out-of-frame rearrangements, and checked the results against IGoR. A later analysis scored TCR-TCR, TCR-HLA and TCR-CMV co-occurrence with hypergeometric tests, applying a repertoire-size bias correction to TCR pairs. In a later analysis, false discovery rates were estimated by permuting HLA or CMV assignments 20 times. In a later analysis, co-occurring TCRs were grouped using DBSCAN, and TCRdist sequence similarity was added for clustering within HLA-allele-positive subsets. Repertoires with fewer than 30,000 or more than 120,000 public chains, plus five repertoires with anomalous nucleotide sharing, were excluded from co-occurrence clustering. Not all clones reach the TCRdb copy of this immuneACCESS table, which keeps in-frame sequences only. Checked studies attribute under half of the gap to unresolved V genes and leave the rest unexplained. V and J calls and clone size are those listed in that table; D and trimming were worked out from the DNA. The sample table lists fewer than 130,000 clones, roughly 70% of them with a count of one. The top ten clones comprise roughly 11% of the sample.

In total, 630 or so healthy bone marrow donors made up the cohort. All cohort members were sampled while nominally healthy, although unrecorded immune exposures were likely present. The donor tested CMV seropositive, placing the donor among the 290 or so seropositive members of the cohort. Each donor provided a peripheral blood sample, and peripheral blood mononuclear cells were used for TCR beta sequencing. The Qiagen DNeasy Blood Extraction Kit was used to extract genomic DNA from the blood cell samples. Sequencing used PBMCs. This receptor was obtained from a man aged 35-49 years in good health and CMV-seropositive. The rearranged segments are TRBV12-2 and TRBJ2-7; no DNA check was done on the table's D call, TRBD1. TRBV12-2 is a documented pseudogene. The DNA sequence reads TGTGCAAGTCGCTTAGGACAGGCGCTTCCCTCCCACTCCTACGAGCAGTACGTC. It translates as CASRLGQALPSHSYEQYV.